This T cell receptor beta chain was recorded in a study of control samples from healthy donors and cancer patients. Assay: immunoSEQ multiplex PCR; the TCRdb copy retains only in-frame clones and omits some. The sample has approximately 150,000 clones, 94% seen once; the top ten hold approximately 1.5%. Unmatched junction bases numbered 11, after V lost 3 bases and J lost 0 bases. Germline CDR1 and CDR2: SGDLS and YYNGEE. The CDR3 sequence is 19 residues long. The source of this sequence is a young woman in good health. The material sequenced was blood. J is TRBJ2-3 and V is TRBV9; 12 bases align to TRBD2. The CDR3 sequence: CASSARVTSGGYSTDTQYF. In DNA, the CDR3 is TGTGCCAGCAGCGCAAGAGTGACTAGCGGGGGTTACAGCACAGATACGCAGTATTTT.